This T cell receptor (beta chain) is drawn from a study of patients and donors after allogeneic stem cell transplantation. The CDR3 is 16 amino acids. V was pared by 3 bases and J by 4 bases, with 7 bases of the junction left unmatched. In germline, CDR1 is SNHLY, CDR2 FYNNEI. In TCRdb, the RT-PCR reads were re-called with MiXCR into one record per CDR3 protein. The sample consists of 150,000 to 250,000 distinct CDR3 sequences, more than 35% of them appearing once. Material for sequencing was blood, either unsorted or a sorted T cell fraction (not recorded which). V and J are TRBV2 and TRBJ2-2; 8 bases match TRBD1. The TCR originated in a human donor who was either an allogeneic HSCT recipient or a stem cell or donor lymphocyte infusion donor (not recorded which). It is not recorded whose cells these are; they may come from a transplant donor. The CDR3 sequence is CASSDWTGKPTGELFF. CDR3 coding DNA: TGTGCCAGCAGTGACTGGACAGGGAAGCCCACCGGGGAGCTGTTTTTT. Combining the CDR3 with reference TRBV2 and TRBJ2-2 gives the whole variable domain EPEVTQTPSHQVTQMGQEVILRCVPISNHLYFYWYRQILGQKVEFLVSFYNNEISEKSEIFDDQFSVERPDGSNFTLKIRSTKLEDSAMYFCASSDWTGKPTGELFFGEGSRLTVL.